This TCR beta chain came from a study of blood T cells in healthy people across ages. Study outcomes and limitations: TCR beta diversity was tightly associated with the proportion of naive T cells. Those diversity estimates obtained from one million T cells were thought to be underestimates.

The CDR3 loop spans 17 amino acids. J was trimmed by 4 bases and V by 5 bases; bases with no gene match: 14. The germline gives CDR1 SGHTA, CDR2 FQGNSA. This clonotype appeared a few times. The target antigen is unknown. A second PCR, run for roughly 7 to 12 cycles, used a sample-barcoded 5' primer plus a J-beta primer mix. A template-switch adaptor with 12 random nucleotides tagged each cDNA molecule. Paired-end reads containing CDR3 totaled no fewer than 2.5 million for each sample. A single record per CDR3 protein comes from TCRdb applying MiXCR to the 5' RACE reads. This sample carries approximately 850,000 distinct CDR3 sequences, under 45% of them seen once, and the ten largest clones take roughly a fifth.

This sequence originates from a man aged 55-75 years in good health. The chain employs TRBV7-2 and TRBJ2-4; 7 bases are a match to TRBD1. Input material: blood. This CDR3 is CASSPDQVTGAKNIQYF. The CDR3, as DNA: TGTGCCAGCAGCCCCGATCAAGTCACAGGGGCTAAAAACATTCAGTACTTC.